This TCR beta chain was sequenced during a study of blood T cells in healthy people across ages. Study-level findings and limits: In these data, TCR beta diversity tracked strongly with naive T cell percentage.

A second PCR, run for roughly 7 to 12 cycles, used a sample-barcoded 5' primer plus a J-beta primer mix. The authors tagged each cDNA molecule using a template-switch adaptor with 12 random nucleotides. TCRdb reprocessed the 5' RACE reads with MiXCR, giving one entry per CDR3 protein. The profile shows approximately 670,000 distinct CDR3 sequences, roughly two fifths of them singletons. The trim removed 4 bases at V and 2 bases at J, leaving 5 bases unmatched. Germline V gives CDR1 SGHRS, CDR2 YFSETQ. The CDR3 sequence is 14 residues long. As to this clonotype: Its specificity is not known.

For every donor, a draw yielded around 9.4 milliliters of peripheral blood. This receptor was obtained from an elderly man in good health. V gene TRBV5-1 combines with J gene TRBJ1-1; 7 nucleotides line up with TRBD1. Sequenced: blood. CDR3 sequence (DNA): TGCGCCAGCAGCACCGACAGGGCAAACACTGAAGCTTTCTTT. Amino acids: CASSTDRANTEAFF.